This T cell receptor (beta chain) was recovered during a study of T-cell reconstitution after alpha-beta-depleted transplantation in children. In its sample, this clonotype was seen many times. Unique molecular identifiers were incorporated into the prepared TCRbeta library. TCRdb ran MiXCR on the PCR reads and lists one entry per CDR3 protein. Of 600,000 to 700,000 distinct CDR3 sequences detected, about an eighth appear once; the ten largest clones hold around 0.76%. V was clipped by 1 base and J by 1 base; unmatched bases: 8. The germline V gene encodes CDR1 SEHNR and CDR2 FQNEAQ (reference sequence). This CDR3 region has 17 residues.

The source was PBMCs, collected before TCRalphabeta/CD19-depleted stem cell transplant. The TCR originated in a girl between 2 and 10 years old with congenital amegakaryocytic thrombocytopenia, due to receive a stem cell transplant. The chain employs TRBV7-9 and TRBJ2-7, with 9 bases identical to TRBD2. CDR3 region: CASSLVSGTSLSYEQYF. CDR3 DNA: TGTGCCAGCAGCTTAGTCTCCGGGACTAGCTTATCCTACGAGCAGTACTTC.